This T cell receptor (beta chain) was observed in a study of T-cell memory formation after mild COVID-19 (dated by TCRdb to the early 2020s). At the level of the whole study: TCR sequence clusters from the two donors were found to be largely donor specific. In a couple of donors, T-cell clones that expanded and contracted after mild COVID-19 were tracked by sequencing TCRalpha and TCRbeta repertoires over time. The cohort was made up of two young adult volunteers, one female and one male, who were previously healthy. Results the study describes overall, beyond this receptor: Contracting CD4+ clones appeared mostly in the CM and EM memory subsets, whereas CD8+ clones were enriched in EMRA. Clones that contracted from day 15 to 85 showed balanced CD4/CD8 phenotypes, whereas a second wave of clones that expanded from day 15 to 37 leaned towards CD4+. Whether the second-wave clones peaking on day 37 were SARS-CoV-2 specific was not confirmed. Only two mild cases were covered in the study, and larger cohorts including severe cases with pre-infection samples were considered necessary. Some responding clones were detected in pre-infection memory, suggesting pre-existing cross-reactive memory T cells joined the SARS-CoV-2 response.

PBMCs were isolated by Ficoll-Paque density gradient centrifugation. Trimming accounts for 3 bases at V and 7 bases at J, while the number of junction bases matched to no gene is 9. The germline V gene yields MNHEY for CDR1 and SVGAGI for CDR2. The CDR3 goes from the cysteine to the phenylalanine over 15 residues. Only the CDR3 DNA is retained, 45 bases long and in frame from the first base. The reads were generated on an Illumina NovaSeq 6000. TCRalpha and TCRbeta cDNA libraries were constructed by 5'RACE with constant-segment primers, with sample barcodes and unique molecular identifiers being introduced. Trizol reagent was used to extract RNA from every sample. Libraries were amplified in two PCR steps, with a second sample barcode and Illumina TruSeq adapters added in the second step. Sequencing of the libraries was done on an Illumina NovaSeq, producing 2 x 150 bp paired-end reads. The authors' pipeline ran thus. With migec v1.2.7, reads were demultiplexed and then collapsed into UMI-guided consensus sequences. Using mixcr v2.1.11, UMI consensuses were aligned to TRA and TRB V and J templates and then assembled into clonotypes. A clonotype was counted as expanded or contracted only when both edgeR and NoisET called the clonotype significant, with the noise models trained on biological replicates. For edgeR calls, the thresholds were a false discovery rate-adjusted p below 0.01 and a log2 fold-change of 1. As an exploratory analysis of dynamics, PCA with hierarchical clustering was applied to max-normalized trajectories of the 1000 most abundant clonotypes. Each responding clone was given a CD4 or CD8 phenotype based on the CD4+ and CD8+ repertoires, which had been sequenced separately. TCRdb applied fastp at Q25 and MiXCR to the public reads, then kept only in-frame beta chains. CDR3 protein duplicates are merged, each entry listing the most common genes and DNA. The V and J calls follow TCRdb's processing rather than the paper's. The sample table records around 200,000 distinct CDR3 sequences; over 9.5% of these occur just once. Jointly, the top ten make up around 3.3% of the sample.

This clonotype was seen only a few times. What this receptor recognizes is not known. Base quality data are lacking; no much larger clone is found one base away. The receptor was derived from a man aged 18 to 30 who had mild COVID-19 (a few samples of this study predate the infection). The sample titles of this study are shuffled in the database, so cell type and time point are left out; the donor was told from shared clones. In this chain, TRBV6-5 is recombined with TRBJ1-2; the central 9 bases match TRBD1. Material for sequencing was PBMCs or a T cell subset sorted from them (not recorded which). The CDR3 protein: CASSYGVGQGFGYTF. The bases read TGTGCCAGCAGTTATGGAGTGGGACAGGGCTTTGGCTACACCTTC.